This T cell receptor (beta chain) was captured by sequencing in a study of blood T cell repertoires in COVID-19. The overall study: Acute and convalescent COVID-19 specimens originated in the United States, Italy and Spain. T cells, B-cell-depleted T cells, or PBMCs provided the cDNA or gDNA that served as material.

Repertoires were generated with immunoSEQ multiplex PCR, while TCRdb's copy carries only in-frame clones and drops some. Of a few hundred thousand clones in the sample, roughly 84% were seen once. The V segment lost 0 bases and the J segment 1 base; nucleotides outside the gene matches: 4. There are 16 residues in the CDR3. The germline V gene has CDR1 LNHDA and CDR2 SQIVND (reference sequence). This TCR derives from a man aged 25 to 45 with active or convalescent COVID-19. The chain carries TRBV19 and TRBJ2-3, with 7 bases lining up with TRBD2. The specimen sequenced was peripheral blood. The CDR3, as DNA: TGTGCCAGTAGTATAGAGAGGGCGGGGGGCACAGATACGCAGTATTTT. It is translated as CASSIERAGGTDTQYF.